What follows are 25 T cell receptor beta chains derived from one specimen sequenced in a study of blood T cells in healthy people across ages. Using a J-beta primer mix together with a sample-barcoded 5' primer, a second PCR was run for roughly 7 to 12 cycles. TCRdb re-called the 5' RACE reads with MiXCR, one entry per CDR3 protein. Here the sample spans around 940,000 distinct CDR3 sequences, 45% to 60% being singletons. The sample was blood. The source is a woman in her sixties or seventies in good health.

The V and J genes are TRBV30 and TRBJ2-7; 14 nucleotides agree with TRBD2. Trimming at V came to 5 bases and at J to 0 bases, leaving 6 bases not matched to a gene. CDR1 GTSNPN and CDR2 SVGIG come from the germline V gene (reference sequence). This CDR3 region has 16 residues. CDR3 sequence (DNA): TGTGCCTGGGGACTAGCGGGAGGCCTCCACTCCTACGAGCAGTACTTC. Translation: CAWGLAGGLHSYEQYF.

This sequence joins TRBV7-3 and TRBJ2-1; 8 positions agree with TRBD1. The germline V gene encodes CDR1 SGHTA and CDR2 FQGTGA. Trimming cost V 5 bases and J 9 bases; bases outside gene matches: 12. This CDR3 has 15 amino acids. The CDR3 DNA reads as TGTGCCAGCAGCAACTACGTGACAGGGGCGGGTGAGCAGTTCTTC. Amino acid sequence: CASSNYVTGAGEQFF. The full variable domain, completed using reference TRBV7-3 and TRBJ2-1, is GAGVSQTPSNKVTEKGKYVELRCDPISGHTALYWYRQSLGQGPEFLIYFQGTGAADDSGLPNDRFFAVRPEGSVSTLKIQRTERGDSAVYLCASSNYVTGAGEQFFGPGTRLTVL.

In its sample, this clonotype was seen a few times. The CDR3 loop reads CSVESGTSTETQYF. The CDR3 DNA reads as TGCAGCGTTGAAAGCGGGACCTCAACGGAGACCCAGTACTTC. V is TRBV29-1 and J is TRBJ2-5; TRBD2 aligns across 7 bases. Per the germline V gene, CDR1 is SQVTM and CDR2 is ANQGSEA. J was trimmed by 5 bases and V by 2 bases; bases with no gene match: 8. CDR3 length: 14 residues.

CDR3 region: CASSQGGVGVYGYTF. The CDR3 nucleotides read TGCGCCAGCAGCCAAGGGGGTGTGGGGGTCTATGGCTACACCTTC. The rearrangement uses TRBV4-1 and TRBJ1-2; weak D call: TRBD1 (5 bases). CDR1 and CDR2 (germline): MGHRA, YSYEKL. This CDR3 comprises 15 residues. V dropped 1 base and J dropped 4 bases, with 13 bases sitting between them.

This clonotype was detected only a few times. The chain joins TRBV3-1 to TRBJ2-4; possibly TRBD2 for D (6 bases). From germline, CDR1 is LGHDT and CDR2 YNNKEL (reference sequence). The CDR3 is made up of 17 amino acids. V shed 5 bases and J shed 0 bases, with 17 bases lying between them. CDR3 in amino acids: CASSSPARERAKNIQYF. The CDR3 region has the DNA TGTGCCAGCAGCTCACCGGCGCGGGAAAGAGCCAAAAACATTCAGTACTTC.

In DNA, the CDR3 is TGCAGTGCTAGAGATGAACTAGCGGGCCTCCTTAATGAGCAGTTCTTC. It translates to CSARDELAGLLNEQFF. The J gene is TRBJ2-1, the V gene TRBV20-1; 9 bases map to TRBD2. This CDR3 contains 16 residues. Germline V gives CDR1 DFQATT, CDR2 SNEGSKA (reference sequence). Trimming at V came to 0 bases and at J to 7 bases, leaving 10 bases not matched to a gene.

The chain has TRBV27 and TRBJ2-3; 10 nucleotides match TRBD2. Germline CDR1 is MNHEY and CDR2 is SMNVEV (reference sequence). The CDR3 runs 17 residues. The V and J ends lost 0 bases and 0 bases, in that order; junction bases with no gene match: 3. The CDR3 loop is CASSLSPSGSSTDTQYF. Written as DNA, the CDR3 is TGTGCCAGCAGTTTATCTCCTAGCGGGAGTAGCACAGATACGCAGTATTTT.

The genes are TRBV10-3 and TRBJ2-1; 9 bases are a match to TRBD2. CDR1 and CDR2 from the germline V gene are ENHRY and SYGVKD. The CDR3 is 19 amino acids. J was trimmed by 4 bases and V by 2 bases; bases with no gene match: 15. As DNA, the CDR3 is TGTGCCATCAGTGAGCCCCCGTGGACAGCGGGGGGACTGTACAATGAGCAGTTCTTC. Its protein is CAISEPPWTAGGLYNEQFF.

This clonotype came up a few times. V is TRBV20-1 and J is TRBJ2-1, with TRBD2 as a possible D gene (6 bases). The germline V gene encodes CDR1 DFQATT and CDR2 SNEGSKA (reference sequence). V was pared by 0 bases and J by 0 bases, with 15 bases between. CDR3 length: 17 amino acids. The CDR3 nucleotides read TGCAGTGCTAGAGAACAGAGGGTAGCGGACTCCTACAATGAGCAGTTCTTC. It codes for CSAREQRVADSYNEQFF.

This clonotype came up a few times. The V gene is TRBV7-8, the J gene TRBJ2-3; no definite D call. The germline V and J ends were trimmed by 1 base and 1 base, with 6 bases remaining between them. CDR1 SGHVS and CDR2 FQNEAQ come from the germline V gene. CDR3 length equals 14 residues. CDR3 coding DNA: TGTGCCAGCAGCTTAGGTGCGCGCACAGATACGCAGTATTTT. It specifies CASSLGARTDTQYF. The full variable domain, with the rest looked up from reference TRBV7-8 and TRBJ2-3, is GAGVSQSPRYKVAKRGQDVALRCDPISGHVSLFWYQQALGQGPEFLTYFQNEAQLDKSGLPSDRFFAERPEGSVSTLKIQRTQQEDSAVYLCASSLGARTDTQYFGPGTRLTVL.

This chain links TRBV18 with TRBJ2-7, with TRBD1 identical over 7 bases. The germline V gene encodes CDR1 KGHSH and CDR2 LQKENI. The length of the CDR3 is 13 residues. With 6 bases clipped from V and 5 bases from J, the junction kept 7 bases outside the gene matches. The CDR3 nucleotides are TGTGCCAGCTCCCCGAACAGGGGTAACGAGCAGTACTTC. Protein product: CASSPNRGNEQYF.

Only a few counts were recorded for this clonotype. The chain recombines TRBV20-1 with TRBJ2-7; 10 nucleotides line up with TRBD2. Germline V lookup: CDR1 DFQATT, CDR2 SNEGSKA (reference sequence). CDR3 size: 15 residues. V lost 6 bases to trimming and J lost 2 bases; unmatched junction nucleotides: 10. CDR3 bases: TGCAGTGCCCCTAGCGGGAGAGGTATCGCCTACGAGCAGTACTTC. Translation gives CSAPSGRGIAYEQYF.

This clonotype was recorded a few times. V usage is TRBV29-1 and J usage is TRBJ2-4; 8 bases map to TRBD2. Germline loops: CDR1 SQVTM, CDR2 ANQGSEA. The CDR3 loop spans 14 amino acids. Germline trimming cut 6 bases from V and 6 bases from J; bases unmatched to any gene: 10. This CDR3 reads CSVPTDGRGNIQYF. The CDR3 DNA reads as TGCAGCGTACCGACCGACGGGAGGGGAAACATTCAGTACTTC. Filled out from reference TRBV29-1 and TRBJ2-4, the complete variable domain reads SAVISQKPSRDICQRGTSLTIQCQVDSQVTMMFWYRQQPGQSLTLIATANQGSEATYESGFVIDKFPISRPNLTFSTLTVSNMSPEDSSIYLCSVPTDGRGNIQYFGAGTRLSVL.

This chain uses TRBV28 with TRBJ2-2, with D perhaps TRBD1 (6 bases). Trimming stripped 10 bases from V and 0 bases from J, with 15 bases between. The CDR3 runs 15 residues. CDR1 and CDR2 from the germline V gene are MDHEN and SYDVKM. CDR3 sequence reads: CATRGTNANTGELFF. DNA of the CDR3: TGTGCCACCAGGGGTACAAACGCGAACACCGGGGAGCTGTTTTTT.

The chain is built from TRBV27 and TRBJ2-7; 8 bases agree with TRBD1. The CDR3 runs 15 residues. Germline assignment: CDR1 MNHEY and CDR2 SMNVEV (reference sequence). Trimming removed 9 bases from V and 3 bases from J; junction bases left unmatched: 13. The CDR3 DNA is TGTGCCAGTTCGACCGGGACAGGAGAACTCTACGAGCAGTACTTC. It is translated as CASSTGTGELYEQYF.

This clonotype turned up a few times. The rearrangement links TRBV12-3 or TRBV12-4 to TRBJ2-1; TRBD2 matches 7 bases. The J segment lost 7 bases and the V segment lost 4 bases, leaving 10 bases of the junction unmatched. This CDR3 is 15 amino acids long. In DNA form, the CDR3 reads TGTGCCAGCAGTTCTACTGGACGGACTAGAAATGAGCAGTTCTTC. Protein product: CASSSTGRTRNEQFF.

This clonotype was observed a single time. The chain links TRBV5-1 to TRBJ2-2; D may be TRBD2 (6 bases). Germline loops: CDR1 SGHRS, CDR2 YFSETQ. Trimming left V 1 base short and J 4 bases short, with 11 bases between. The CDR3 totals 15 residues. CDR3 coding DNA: TGCGCCAGCAGCTTGCGGGAGACTACCACCGGGGAGCTGTTTTTT. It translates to CASSLRETTTGELFF. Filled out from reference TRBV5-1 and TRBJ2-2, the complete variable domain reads KAGVTQTPRYLIKTRGQQVTLSCSPISGHRSVSWYQQTPGQGLQFLFEYFSETQRNKGNFPGRFSGRQFSNSRSEMNVSTLELGDSALYLCASSLRETTTGELFFGEGSRLTVL.

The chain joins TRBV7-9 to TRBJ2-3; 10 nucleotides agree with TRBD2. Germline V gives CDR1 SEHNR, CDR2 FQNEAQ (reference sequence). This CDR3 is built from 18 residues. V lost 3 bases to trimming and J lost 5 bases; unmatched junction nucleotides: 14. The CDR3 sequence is CASSFLSAGGRGRDTQYF. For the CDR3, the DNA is TGTGCCAGCAGCTTCCTTTCAGCGGGAGGGAGAGGCAGAGATACGCAGTATTTT.

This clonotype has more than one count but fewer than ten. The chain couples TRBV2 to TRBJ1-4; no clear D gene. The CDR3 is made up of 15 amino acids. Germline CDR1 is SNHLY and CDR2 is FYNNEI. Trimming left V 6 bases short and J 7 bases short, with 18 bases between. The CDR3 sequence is CASRTGIKTGEKLFF. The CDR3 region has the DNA TGTGCCAGCAGGACCGGCATAAAGACGGGTGAAAAACTGTTTTTT.

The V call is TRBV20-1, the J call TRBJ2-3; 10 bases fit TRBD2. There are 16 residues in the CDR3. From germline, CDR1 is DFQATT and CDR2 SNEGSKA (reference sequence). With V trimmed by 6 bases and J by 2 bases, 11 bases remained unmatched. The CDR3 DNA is TGCAGTGCCCCCCAAAGGACTAGCGGCTTCACAGATACGCAGTATTTT. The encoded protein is CSAPQRTSGFTDTQYF.

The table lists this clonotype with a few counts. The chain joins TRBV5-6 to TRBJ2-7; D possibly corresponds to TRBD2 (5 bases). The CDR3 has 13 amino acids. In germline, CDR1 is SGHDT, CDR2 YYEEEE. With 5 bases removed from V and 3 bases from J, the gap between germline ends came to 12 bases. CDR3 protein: CASRRFSVYEQYF. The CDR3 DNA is TGTGCCAGCAGGAGATTTAGCGTCTACGAGCAGTACTTC.

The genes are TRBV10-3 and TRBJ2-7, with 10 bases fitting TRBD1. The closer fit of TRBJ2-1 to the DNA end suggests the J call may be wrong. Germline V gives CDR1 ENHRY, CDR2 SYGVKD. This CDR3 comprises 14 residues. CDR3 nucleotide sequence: TGTGCCATCAGGACAGGGGGCTCACTCTATGAGCAGTTCTTC. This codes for CAIRTGGSLYEQFF.

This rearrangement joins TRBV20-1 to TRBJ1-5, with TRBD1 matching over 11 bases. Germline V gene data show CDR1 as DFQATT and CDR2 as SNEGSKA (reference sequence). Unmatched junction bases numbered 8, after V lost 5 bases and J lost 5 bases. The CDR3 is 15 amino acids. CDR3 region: CSARDRGTLYQPQHF. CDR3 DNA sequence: TGCAGTGCTCGGGACAGGGGGACCCTTTATCAGCCCCAGCATTTT.

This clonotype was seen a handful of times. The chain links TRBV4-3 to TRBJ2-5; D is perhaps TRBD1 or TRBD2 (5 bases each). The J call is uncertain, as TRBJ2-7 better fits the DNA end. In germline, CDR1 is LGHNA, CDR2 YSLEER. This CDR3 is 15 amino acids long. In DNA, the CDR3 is TGCGCCAGCAGCCAAGTTGGGACGCGAGCCTCCGAGCAGTACTTC. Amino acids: CASSQVGTRASEQYF.

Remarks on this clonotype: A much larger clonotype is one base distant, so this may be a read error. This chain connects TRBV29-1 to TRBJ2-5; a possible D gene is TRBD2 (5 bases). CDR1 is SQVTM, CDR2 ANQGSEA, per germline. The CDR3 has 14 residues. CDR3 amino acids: CRVDKWEPGETQYF. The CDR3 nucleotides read TGCCGCGTTGACAAGTGGGAGCCGGGAGAGACCCAGTACTTC.